Following are 14 T cell receptor beta chains from one sample sequenced in a study of CD8+CD57+ T cells in acquired aplastic anemia. According to the study, genomic DNA was the template for TCR beta VDJ and CDR3 profiling. TCRdb re-derived calls from the reads in MiXCR, one entry per CDR3 protein. The table lists approximately 200,000 distinct CDR3 sequences, about half of them singletons, with around 20% in the top ten. Before being chosen for sequencing, patients had shown CD8+CD57+ cell expansion by flow cytometry. Sequenced input: sorted CD4+, CD8+, or CD8+CD57+ T cells (not recorded which) from PBMCs. Source of these receptors: a human donor with aplastic anemia.

The chain is built from TRBV7-9 and TRBJ2-5; D gene uncertain. V shed 4 bases and J shed 2 bases, with 8 bases lying between them. Germline CDR1 reads SEHNR; CDR2 reads FQNEAQ (reference sequence). CDR3 length equals 13 residues. CDR3 coding DNA: TGTGCCAGCAGCTCCATGGGACAAGAGACCCAGTACTTC. It yields the protein CASSSMGQETQYF.

This clonotype was counted ten times or more. This chain uses TRBV5-5 with TRBJ2-7; TRBD1 is a possible D gene (5 bases). This CDR3 region has 15 residues. Germline V gene data show CDR1 as SGHKS and CDR2 as YYEKEE (reference sequence). Trimming removed 0 bases at V and 6 bases at J, with 16 bases between. CDR3 sequence reads: CASSLVWTKLREQYF. The CDR3 bases are TGTGCCAGCAGCTTGGTATGGACAAAACTGCGCGAGCAGTACTTC.

The table lists this clonotype with many counts. V and J are TRBV6-6 and TRBJ1-1; D possibly corresponds to TRBD1 (6 bases). The CDR3 runs to 15 residues. V lost 0 bases and J 1 base, leaving 9 bases between the germline ends. Looked up from germline, CDR1 is MNHNY and CDR2 is SVGAGI (reference sequence). The CDR3, as DNA: TGTGCCAGCAGTTACTCGAGGGGGGGGAACACTGAAGCTTTCTTT. Encoded protein: CASSYSRGGNTEAFF.

The table lists this clonotype with a few counts. This could be a read error, since a much larger clone is one nucleotide away. The V and J genes are TRBV5-1 and TRBJ1-4, with D hard to call. CDR3 size: 15 residues. Germline CDR1 is SGHRS and CDR2 is YFSETQ. As DNA, the CDR3 is TGCGCCAGCAGCTTGAGCACAGCCGAGGGCGAAAGACTGTTTTTT. Its protein is CASSLSTAEGERLFF.

This clonotype was counted at least ten times. V is TRBV12-3 or TRBV12-4 and J is TRBJ2-1; D not certain. This CDR3 has 11 residues. Trimming left V 6 bases short and J 9 bases short, with 9 bases between. CDR3 residues: CASSRVGEQFF. Written as DNA, the CDR3 is TGTGCCAGCAGCCGTGTCGGTGAGCAGTTCTTC.

The chain joins TRBV29-1 to TRBJ2-5, with 7 bases matching TRBD2. The CDR3 covers 11 residues. CDR1 is SQVTM and CDR2 is ANQGSEA in the germline V gene. Trimming took 6 bases from V and 4 from J; bases not matched to a gene: 2. CDR3 sequence: CSVVAGETQYF. CDR3 sequence (DNA): TGCAGCGTGGTAGCGGGAGAGACCCAGTACTTC.

This clonotype was observed many times. This chain joins TRBV12-3 or TRBV12-4 and TRBJ1-2; D gene ambiguous. The CDR3 has 14 residues. V dropped 3 bases and J dropped 12 bases, with 20 bases sitting between them. The CDR3 is CASSFPPTKGANTF. The CDR3 bases are TGTGCCAGCAGTTTCCCTCCCACCAAGGGTGCCAACACCTTC.

The CDR3 is CASSQAWDAESTEAFF. The CDR3 bases are TGTGCCAGCAGCCAGGCGTGGGACGCCGAGAGCACTGAAGCTTTCTTT. This chain joins TRBV3-1 and TRBJ1-1; weak D call: TRBD1 (5 bases). This CDR3 comprises 16 residues. The germline gives CDR1 LGHDT, CDR2 YNNKEL (reference sequence). Trimming removed 3 bases from V and 4 bases from J, with 18 bases in between.

The rearrangement uses TRBV20-1 and TRBJ2-1; D gene ambiguous. The V gene lost 1 base and the J gene lost 4 bases, with 11 bases spanning the gap. There are 14 residues in the CDR3. Per the germline V gene, CDR1 is DFQATT and CDR2 is SNEGSKA (reference sequence). CDR3 in DNA: TGCAGTGCTAGAGGCGGAGACCCTTACAATGAGCAGTTCTTC. Amino acid sequence: CSARGGDPYNEQFF.

This clonotype was observed once. At one boundary the junction diverges from the germline segment, which might be a read error. The rearrangement uses TRBV7-8 and TRBJ2-5, with D perhaps matching TRBD1 (6 bases). This CDR3 comprises 15 residues. The germline gives CDR1 SGHVS, CDR2 FQNEAQ. CDR3 nucleotide sequence: TGCGCCAGCAGCTCCACCGAGGGGGTTCAAGAGACCCAGTACTTC. It yields the protein CASSSTEGVQETQYF. The complete variable domain, with remaining parts taken from reference TRBV7-8 and TRBJ2-5, reads GAGVSQSPRYKVAKRGQDVALRCDPISGHVSLFWYQQALGQGPEFLTYFQNEAQLDKSGLPSDRFFAERPEGSVSTLKIQRTQQEDSAVYLCASSSTEGVQETQYFGPGTRLLVL.

In DNA form, the CDR3 reads TGCGCCAGCTCTAAGGCCCACGGGTTGGGGGGATACGGCTACACCTTC. This sequence encodes CASSKAHGLGGYGYTF. The rearrangement links TRBV5-1 to TRBJ1-2; tentative D call: TRBD1 (5 bases). V lost 7 bases to trimming and J lost 8 bases, with 27 bases between them. The CDR3 sequence is 16 residues long. Germline values: CDR1 SGHRS, CDR2 YFSETQ.

This clonotype was counted ten times or more. This chain links TRBV12-3 or TRBV12-4 with TRBJ1-4; D call uncertain. V lost 11 bases to trimming and J lost 2 bases, with 15 bases between them. CDR3 size: 14 residues. DNA of the CDR3: TGTGCCGCCGCAATGGCCGGTACTAATGAAAAACTGTTTTTT. This gives the protein CAAAMAGTNEKLFF.

V and J are TRBV2 and TRBJ2-4; TRBD2 might be the D (5 bases). The germline V gene has CDR1 SNHLY and CDR2 FYNNEI. V dropped 2 bases and J dropped 8 bases, with 16 bases sitting between them. The CDR3 has 15 amino acids. CDR3 in amino acids: CASSERGRQADIQYF. The CDR3 DNA reads as TGTGCCAGCAGTGAACGAGGGCGGCAGGCGGACATTCAGTACTTC.

The chain links TRBV20-1 to TRBJ2-7, with D maybe TRBD2 (5 bases). Germline V gene sequence: CDR1 DFQATT, CDR2 SNEGSKA (reference sequence). Trimming stripped 6 bases from V and 6 bases from J, with 9 bases between. This CDR3 has 10 residues. The CDR3 sequence: CSAEGAEQYF. The CDR3 DNA reads TGCAGTGCCGAGGGCGCCGAGCAGTACTTC.